This paragraph reports one TCR beta chain. Original processing methods: By means of reference gene primer amplification, nucleated cell counts were estimated. Repertoires were generated with immunoSEQ multiplex PCR, while TCRdb's copy carries only in-frame clones and drops some. V and J calls and clone size are those listed in that table; D and trimming were worked out from the DNA. The table lists approximately 260,000 clones, over 85% of them singletons. This sample was included in a study of blood T cell repertoires in COVID-19. Study background: Acute-phase and convalescent COVID-19 samples originated in the United States, Italy and Spain.

Germline CDR1 and CDR2: KGHSH and LQKENI. The ends were cut back, 6 bases at V and 6 bases at J, with 18 bases in the middle. CDR3 length: 15 residues. The rearrangement joins TRBV18 to TRBJ1-5; TRBD1 is a possible D gene (5 bases). The sequenced material came from PBMCs or T cells enriched from blood (not recorded which). The sequence was obtained from a woman aged 55-75 years who had recovered from COVID-19. This CDR3 reads CASSEGQGGVQPQHF. The CDR3 DNA follows: TGTGCCAGCTCTGAGGGTCAGGGAGGGGTTCAGCCCCAGCATTTT. Full variable domain (missing parts from reference TRBV18 and TRBJ1-5): NAGVMQNPRHLVRRRGQEARLRCSPMKGHSHVYWYRQLPEEGLKFMVYLQKENIIDESGMPKERFSAEFPKEGPSILRIQQVVRGDSAAYFCASSEGQGGVQPQHFGDGTRLSIL.